This T cell receptor beta chain was recovered during a study of cytomegalovirus exposure and HLA in healthy donors. Findings and caveats of the study: There were a few CMV-associated chains whose specificity for CMV antigens was confirmed in vitro.

The PCR employed 60 Vbeta primers together with 13 Jbeta primers. Sequenced by immunoSEQ multiplex PCR; TCRdb stores in-frame clones only, minus some. Of tens of thousands of clones listed, just under 80% are singletons. The germline V gene encodes CDR1 SGHTA and CDR2 FQGNSA. CDR3 length: 13 residues. Trimming pared 5 bases from V and 1 base from J, leaving 8 bases between. Concerning this clone itself: The antigen is not known.

Sequencing was carried out using PBMCs. The rearrangement uses TRBV7-2 and TRBJ2-5; the D is unclear. This clonotype was obtained from a man aged 40-49 years in good health and CMV-seronegative. This CDR3 reads CASSRDIQETQYF. CDR3 coding DNA: TGTGCCAGCAGCCGAGACATCCAAGAGACCCAGTACTTC.